What follows are 10 T cell receptor beta chains derived from one specimen sequenced in a study of cytomegalovirus exposure and HLA in healthy donors. Measured with immunoSEQ multiplex PCR; TCRdb has only the in-frame clones, and not every one. The sample holds about 86,000 clones, approximately 93% seen once. Sequences were obtained from PBMCs. All receptors derive from a man younger than 30 in good health and CMV-seronegative.

V gene TRBV7-6 combines with J gene TRBJ2-5; 10 bases match TRBD1. Looked up from germline, CDR1 is SGHVS and CDR2 is FNYEAQ. The V segment lost 5 bases and the J segment 5 bases; nucleotides outside the gene matches: 8. This CDR3 region has 15 residues. Here the CDR3 DNA reads TGTGCCAGCAGCCGCCGGGACAGGGGAATGGAGACCCAGTACTTC. Encoded protein: CASSRRDRGMETQYF.

The V call is TRBV25-1, the J call TRBJ2-7, with 7 positions matching TRBD1. This CDR3 is built from 13 residues. The germline gives CDR1 MGHDK, CDR2 SYGVNS. The V gene end was trimmed by 3 bases and the J gene end by 2 bases; junction bases not matched to a gene: 1. The CDR3 region has the DNA TGTGCCAGCAGTGAGGGACAGCCCTACGAGCAGTACTTC. Amino acids: CASSEGQPYEQYF.

The chain joins TRBV2 to TRBJ1-2, with D hard to call. Germline V gene data show CDR1 as SNHLY and CDR2 as FYNNEI. The V end lost 1 base, the J end lost 4 bases, and 10 bases lay between the germline ends. The CDR3 loop spans 14 amino acids. The CDR3 nucleotides read TGTGCCAGCAGTGAAGGCAGGCTGGGCTATGGCTACACCTTC. This codes for CASSEGRLGYGYTF.

This clone was detected once. V and J are TRBV30 and TRBJ2-1; D may be TRBD2 (5 bases). Germline CDR1 reads GTSNPN; CDR2 reads SVGIG (reference sequence). Deletions cut 5 bases from V and 4 bases from J, with 6 bases between. CDR3 length: 11 amino acids. CDR3 sequence reads: CAWGGYNEQFF. In DNA form, the CDR3 reads TGTGCCTGGGGCGGGTACAATGAGCAGTTCTTC.

This clone was seen only a few times. The genes are TRBV6-5 and TRBJ1-2; D is undetermined. This CDR3 spans 14 amino acids. Trimming removed 0 bases from V and 7 bases from J, with 12 bases in between. CDR1 and CDR2 from the germline V gene are MNHEY and SVGAGI. CDR3 nucleotides: TGTGCCAGCAGTTACTCGTCGGGGTCAACTGGCTACACCTTC. The encoded protein is CASSYSSGSTGYTF.

V and J are TRBV19 and TRBJ2-5; weak D call: TRBD2 (6 bases). Germline CDR1 LNHDA, CDR2 SQIVND (reference sequence). The CDR3 runs to 13 residues. Trimming took 5 bases from V and 2 from J, leaving 9 bases between them. The CDR3 is CASSRGKQETQYF. The CDR3 region has the DNA TGTGCCAGTAGTCGCGGGAAACAAGAGACCCAGTACTTC.

The chain is built from TRBV4-1 and TRBJ2-7; 7 positions agree with TRBD1. Germline CDR1 MGHRA, CDR2 YSYEKL. V trimming: 6 bases; J trimming: 2 bases; junction bases outside the gene matches: 10. The CDR3 runs to 15 residues. The CDR3 sequence is CASSPFYTGAYEQYF. CDR3 DNA: TGCGCCAGCAGTCCATTTTATACAGGGGCCTACGAGCAGTACTTC.

The chain combines TRBV19 with TRBJ1-6; the match to TRBD1 covers 8 bases. The germline CDR1 and CDR2 sequences are LNHDA and SQIVND (reference sequence). There are 14 residues in the CDR3. V shed 1 base, J shed 10 bases, and the junction held 3 bases outside the gene matches. The CDR3 nucleotides are TGTGCCAGTAGTATAGGACAGGGGCACTCACCCCTCCACTTT. This codes for CASSIGQGHSPLHF. The whole variable domain, filled in from reference TRBV19 and TRBJ1-6, reads DGGITQSPKYLFRKEGQNVTLSCEQNLNHDAMYWYRQDPGQGLRLIYYSQIVNDFQKGDIAEGYSVSREKKESFPLTVTSAQKNPTAFYLCASSIGQGHSPLHFGNGTRLTVT.

The J gene is TRBJ1-5, the V gene TRBV4-1; possible D gene TRBD1, 6 bases. Trimming shortened V by 1 base and J by 4 bases, and 14 bases separated the two germline ends. The CDR3 contains 16 residues. Germline V gives CDR1 MGHRA, CDR2 YSYEKL. The CDR3 coding sequence is TGCGCCAGCAGCCAAGTCCGCAGGGGACTAAATCAGCCCCAGCATTTT. It specifies CASSQVRRGLNQPQHF.

This clone was picked up one time. The chain is built from TRBV11-2 and TRBJ2-3, with a possible D match to TRBD2 (6 bases). The CDR3 has 14 amino acids. Germline V CDR1 and CDR2: SGHAT, FQNNGV. The V end lost 1 base, the J end lost 7 bases, and 12 bases lay between the germline ends. CDR3 DNA sequence: TGTGCCAGCAGCTTAGCGGGGGTGCCACATACGCAGTATTTT. Encoded protein: CASSLAGVPHTQYF. The variable domain in full, with the rest retrieved from reference TRBV11-2 and TRBJ2-3, is EAGVAQSPRYKIIEKRQSVAFWCNPISGHATLYWYQQILGQGPKLLIQFQNNGVVDDSQLPKDRFSAERLKGVDSTLKIQPAKLEDSAVYLCASSLAGVPHTQYFGPGTRLTVL.